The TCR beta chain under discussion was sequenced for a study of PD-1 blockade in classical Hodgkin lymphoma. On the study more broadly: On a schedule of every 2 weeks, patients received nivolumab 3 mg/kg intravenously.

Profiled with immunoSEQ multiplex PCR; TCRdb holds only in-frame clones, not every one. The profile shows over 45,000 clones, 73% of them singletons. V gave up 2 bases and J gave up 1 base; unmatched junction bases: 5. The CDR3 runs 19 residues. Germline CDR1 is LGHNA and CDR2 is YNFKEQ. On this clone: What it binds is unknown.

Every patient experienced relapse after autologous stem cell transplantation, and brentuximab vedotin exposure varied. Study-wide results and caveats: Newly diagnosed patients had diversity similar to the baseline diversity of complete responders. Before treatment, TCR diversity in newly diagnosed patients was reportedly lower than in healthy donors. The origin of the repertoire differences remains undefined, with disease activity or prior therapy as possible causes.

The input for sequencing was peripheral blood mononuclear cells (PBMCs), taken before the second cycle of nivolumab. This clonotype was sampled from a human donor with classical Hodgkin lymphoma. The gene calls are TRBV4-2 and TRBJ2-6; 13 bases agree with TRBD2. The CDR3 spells CASSQPLAGGSSGANVLTF. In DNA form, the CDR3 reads TGTGCCAGCAGCCAACCACTAGCGGGAGGGTCTTCTGGGGCCAACGTCCTGACTTTC.